The T cell receptor beta chain under discussion was sequenced for a study of blood T cell repertoires in COVID-19. Across the study: PBMCs, B-cell-depleted T cells, or T cells were the source of the cDNA or gDNA that made up the material.

This clone appeared a few times. The CDR3 sequence is 14 residues long. With 5 bases removed from V and 3 bases from J, the gap between germline ends came to 13 bases. Germline V lookup: CDR1 SGHTA, CDR2 FQGNSA. Data came from immunoSEQ multiplex PCR; TCRdb stores just in-frame clones and leaves some out. The profile shows about 370,000 clones, around 91% of them singletons. The receptor comes from a man between 18 and 35 years old who had recovered from COVID-19. The specimen was PBMCs or T cells enriched from blood (not recorded which). This chain connects TRBV7-2 to TRBJ1-2; tentatively, D is TRBD1 (5 bases). The CDR3 sequence is CASSETAGDYGYTF. DNA for the CDR3: TGTGCCAGCAGCGAGACAGCGGGCGACTATGGCTACACCTTC.